This is a list of T cell receptor beta chains from one sample in a study of cytomegalovirus exposure and HLA in healthy donors. Generated by immunoSEQ multiplex PCR, the TCRdb table keeps only in-frame clones and is missing some. Its table records around 80,000 clones. The sample comprised PBMCs. These receptors all come from a man aged 40-50 years in good health and CMV-seronegative. The CDR3 runs from the conserved cysteine through the conserved F or W. The D gene is left open where the match is weak.

>.|TRBV4-1|TRBJ2-7
TGCGCCAGCAGCCAACAGGGGTCCTCCTACGAGCAGTACTTC
CASSQQGSSYEQYF
>.|TRBV10-1|TRBJ2-5
TGCGCCACAAACCTCGAGGCAGGACAGACACAAGAGACCCAGTACTTC
CATNLEAGQTQETQYF
>TRBD2|TRBV4-3|TRBJ2-5
TGCGCCAGCAGCCCCCGACTAGCGGGGGTACAGTACTTC
CASSPRLAGVQYF
>TRBD2|TRBV5-1|TRBJ2-2
TGCGCCAGCAGCCCACTAGCGGCGGGCGGGGAGCTGTTTTTT
CASSPLAAGGELFF
>TRBD1|TRBV5-1|TRBJ2-3
TGCGCCAGCAGCGCCGACAGGGTCACAGATACGCAGTATTTT
CASSADRVTDTQYF
>TRBD2|TRBV2|TRBJ2-5
TGTGCCAGCAGTGTCAATAGCGGGGGGGCTGGAGAGACCCAGTACTTC
CASSVNSGGAGETQYF
>TRBD1|TRBV6-5|TRBJ1-1
TGTGCCAGCAGTTATAGGACAGGGGGGAACACTGAAGCTTTCTTT
CASSYRTGGNTEAFF
>TRBD2|TRBV6-6|TRBJ2-7
TGTGCCACCACCGGGAATGCGGGGGGCGAGCAGTACTTC
CATTGNAGGEQYF
>.|TRBV6-6|TRBJ2-5
TGTGCCAGCAGTTACTTGGGACACCAACAAGAGACCCAGTACTTC
CASSYLGHQQETQYF
>TRBD1|TRBV7-9|TRBJ2-7
TGTGCCAGCAGCTTAGGGGGGGTTACGGGACAGGTCTACGAGCAGTACTTC
CASSLGGVTGQVYEQYF
>.|TRBV11-2|TRBJ2-5
TGTGCCAGCACCGGGCCTAACAGGTGGGCCCAGTACTTC
CASTGPNRWAQYF
>.|TRBV11-2|TRBJ2-7
TGTGCCAGCAGTCCCGTGCGGGACAGACACTACGAGCAGTACTTC
CASSPVRDRHYEQYF
>.|TRBV19|TRBJ1-2
TGTGCCAGTATCGGGGGTACGATTAATGGCTACACCTTC
CASIGGTINGYTF
>TRBD1|TRBV7-9|TRBJ1-1
TGTGCCAGCAGCTCCCCAGCCGGGACAGGGGCTTTCTTT
CASSSPAGTGAFF